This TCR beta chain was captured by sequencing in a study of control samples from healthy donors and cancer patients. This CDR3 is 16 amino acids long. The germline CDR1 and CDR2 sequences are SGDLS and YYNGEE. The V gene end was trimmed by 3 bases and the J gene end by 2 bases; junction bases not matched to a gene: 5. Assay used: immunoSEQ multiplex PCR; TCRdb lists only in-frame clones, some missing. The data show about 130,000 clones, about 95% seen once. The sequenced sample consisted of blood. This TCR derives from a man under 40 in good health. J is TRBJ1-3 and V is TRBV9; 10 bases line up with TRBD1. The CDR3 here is CASSADRGLTGNTIYF. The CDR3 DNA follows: TGTGCCAGCAGCGCCGACAGGGGGCTGACTGGAAACACCATATATTTT.